The rows below give T cell receptor beta chains drawn from one sample of a study of T cells after posttransplantation cyclophosphamide. The data were produced by immunoSEQ multiplex PCR, yet TCRdb's version contains in-frame clones alone and is incomplete. This repertoire holds 40,000 to 55,000 clones, and none appear only once. Sequencing was performed on PBMCs. The origin of the receptors is a man in his forties in good health, CMV-negative, and a related stem cell transplant donor. CDR3s include the opening cysteine and the closing phenylalanine or tryptophan. The D gene is left open where the match is weak. The size entry is marked missing in some rows and otherwise reads once, few, many or a size class.

V: TRBV5-6
size: many
J: TRBJ2-3
D: -
DNA: TGTGCCAGCAGCTTGGCGGCGACAGTCAGCACAGATACGCAGTATTTT
CDR3: CASSLAATVSTDTQYF

V: TRBV28
size: many
J: TRBJ1-5
D: -
DNA: TGTGCCAGCAGTTTCCCGATCAGGGGTATAGAGCCCCAGCATTTT
CDR3: CASSFPIRGIEPQHF

V: TRBV10-3
size: many
J: TRBJ2-1
D: -
DNA: TGTGCCATCAGTGAAGCGGTAGGGATCTACAATGAGCAGTTCTTC
CDR3: CAISEAVGIYNEQFF

V: TRBV6-6
size: many
J: TRBJ1-5
D: -
DNA: TGTGCCAGCCTAGCGGGGCGAGGGCAGCCCCAGCATTTT
CDR3: CASLAGRGQPQHF

V: TRBV11-2
size: many
J: TRBJ2-7
D: TRBD2
DNA: TGTGCCAGCAGCTCCGGAGCCTTAATAGCGGGAGGGCGCGAGCAGTACTTC
CDR3: CASSSGALIAGGREQYF

V: TRBV28
size: many
J: TRBJ2-1
D: TRBD2
DNA: TGTGCCAGCAGACCTACTAGCGGCTTTTACAATGAGCAGTTCTTC
CDR3: CASRPTSGFYNEQFF

V: TRBV11-2
size: many
J: TRBJ2-1
D: TRBD2
DNA: TGTGCCAGCAGCTCACCGAGAGGGACTAGCTACAATGAGCAGTTCTTC
CDR3: CASSSPRGTSYNEQFF

V: TRBV5-1
size: many
J: TRBJ2-5
D: TRBD1
DNA: TGCGCCAGCAGCCAGACAGGGGGCCAAAGGAAGACCCAGTACTTC
CDR3: CASSQTGGQRKTQYF

V: TRBV10-1
size: many
J: TRBJ2-1
D: TRBD2
DNA: TGCGCCAGCAGTGGTCTAGCGGGGAGCTCCTACAATGAGCAGTTCTTC
CDR3: CASSGLAGSSYNEQFF

V: TRBV10-3
size: many
J: TRBJ2-3
D: TRBD2
DNA: TGTGCCATCAGTGAGTCGGATGGAAGCGGGAGGGCCCGGCAGTATTTT
CDR3: CAISESDGSGRARQYF

V: TRBV6-1
size: many
J: TRBJ2-7
D: TRBD2
DNA: TGTGCCAGCAGTGAAACGGGACTAGCCTACGAGCAGTACTTC
CDR3: CASSETGLAYEQYF

V: TRBV2
size: many
J: TRBJ2-3
D: -
DNA: TGTGCCAGCAGTGAAGGACAGACAGGAGATACGCAGTATTTT
CDR3: CASSEGQTGDTQYF

V: TRBV6-1
size: -
J: TRBJ2-1
D: -
DNA: TGTGCCAGCAGGCTATCCAATGAGCAGTTCTTC
CDR3: CASRLSNEQFF

V: TRBV7-2
size: many
J: TRBJ2-7
D: -
DNA: TGTGCCAGCAGCTTAGCGCCCCGGTACGAGCAGTACTTC
CDR3: CASSLAPRYEQYF

V: TRBV6-6
size: few
J: TRBJ2-5
D: -
DNA: TGTGCCAGCAGTTACTCAAGCTCCCTGGAGACCCAGTACTTC
CDR3: CASSYSSSLETQYF

V: TRBV7-9
size: many
J: TRBJ2-2
D: -
DNA: TGTGCCAGCAAGGGAGGATTGAACACCGGGGAGCTGTTTTTT
CDR3: CASKGGLNTGELFF

V: TRBV30
size: many
J: TRBJ1-1
D: TRBD1
DNA: TGTGCCTGGAGTGTACCCAGGACAGGCCCCAACACTGAAGCTTTCTTT
CDR3: CAWSVPRTGPNTEAFF

V: TRBV18
size: many
J: TRBJ2-3
D: -
DNA: TGTGCCAGCTCGCGGGATCATAGTGTCACAGATACGCAGTATTTT
CDR3: CASSRDHSVTDTQYF

V: TRBV6-5
size: many
J: TRBJ1-5
D: TRBD1
DNA: TGTGCCAGCAGTTACTCACAGGGGAATCAGCCCCAGCATTTT
CDR3: CASSYSQGNQPQHF

V: TRBV5-1
size: many
J: TRBJ1-3
D: TRBD1
DNA: TGCGCCAGCAGCTTGGACAGGGGAGGAAACACCATATATTTT
CDR3: CASSLDRGGNTIYF

V: TRBV4-3
size: many
J: TRBJ2-1
D: TRBD2
DNA: TGCGCCAGCAGCCAAATAGCGGGCGGCAATGAGCAGTTCTTC
CDR3: CASSQIAGGNEQFF

V: TRBV18
size: many
J: TRBJ2-3
D: TRBD2
DNA: TGTGCCAGCTCACCCCTGACTAGCGGGAGGGCCGGCGGCACAGATACGCAGTATTTT
CDR3: CASSPLTSGRAGGTDTQYF

V: TRBV2
size: many
J: TRBJ2-1
D: -
DNA: TGTGCCAGCAGTCGAGGGGGACTAAACTACAATGAGCAGTTCTTC
CDR3: CASSRGGLNYNEQFF

V: TRBV27
size: many
J: TRBJ2-5
D: -
DNA: TGTGCCCGTCAAAACGGGACCCAGTACTTC
CDR3: CARQNGTQYF

V: TRBV19
size: many
J: TRBJ1-5
D: TRBD1
DNA: TGTGCCAGAACCGGGACAGTAACTAATCAGCCCCAGCATTTT
CDR3: CARTGTVTNQPQHF

V: TRBV6-6
size: many
J: TRBJ2-5
D: -
DNA: TGTGCCAGCAGTTACGTTGAGGCCCCCGAGGAGACCCAGTACTTC
CDR3: CASSYVEAPEETQYF

V: TRBV7-9
size: -
J: TRBJ2-7
D: TRBD1
DNA: TGTGCCAGCAGCACCGGGACAGGGGGGGCCTACGAGCAGTACTTC
CDR3: CASSTGTGGAYEQYF

V: TRBV5-1
size: -
J: TRBJ2-3
D: -
DNA: TGCGCCAGCAGCTTAGGGGCCCAAAGCACAGATACGCAGTATTTT
CDR3: CASSLGAQSTDTQYF

V: TRBV5-4
size: many
J: TRBJ2-3
D: TRBD1
DNA: TGTGCCAGCAGCGAGGGGGCTCCCGGATGGACAGATACGCAGTATTTT
CDR3: CASSEGAPGWTDTQYF